These 24 T cell receptor beta chains were sequenced from one sample in a study of identical twins (dated by TCRdb to about 2016). The method was 5' RACE. Sequencer: Illumina HiSeq 2000. TCRdb reworked the public reads: Q25 trimming with fastp, MiXCR clone assembly, productive beta chains retained. Entries that share a CDR3 protein sequence are merged under the most common genes and DNA. Within this sample are a few hundred thousand distinct CDR3 sequences, with 8% to 9% of them counted one time only. The ten largest clones capture around 2.1% of the sample. This sample was shared with a second study, whose subject was yellow fever vaccine responses in identical twins.

The sample was memory (CD45RO+) T cells sorted from blood. In the paper's terms, the cell subset or site label means: CD45RO+ enriched T cells. Source of these receptors: a woman under 30 in good health.

The chain joins TRBV12-3 or TRBV12-4 to TRBJ1-5, with a possible D match to TRBD1 (6 bases). The CDR3 has 13 amino acids. Trimming pared 5 bases from V and 7 bases from J, leaving 12 bases between. The CDR3 region is CASSRTGAQPQHF. As DNA, the CDR3 is TGTGCCAGCAGTCGGACGGGGGCCCAGCCCCAGCATTTT.

A few counts support this clonotype. V gene TRBV5-5 combines with J gene TRBJ2-2; D perhaps matches TRBD1 (6 bases). The CDR3 length is 15 residues. V dropped 0 bases and J dropped 6 bases, with 12 bases sitting between them. Germline assignment: CDR1 SGHKS and CDR2 YYEKEE (reference sequence). The chain's CDR3 is CASSLVQGPPGELFF. CDR3 nucleotides: TGTGCCAGCAGCTTGGTGCAGGGGCCCCCCGGGGAGCTGTTTTTT.

The sample holds many counts of this clonotype. The chain carries TRBV4-2 and TRBJ1-1; D ambiguous. V was clipped by 0 bases and J by 6 bases, with 20 bases between them. Germline values: CDR1 LGHNA, CDR2 YNFKEQ. CDR3 size: 17 residues. The DNA of the CDR3 is TGTGCCAGCAGCCAAGAGGCCCTTGGAAAAGGGAGATCTGAAGCTTTCTTT. Translating gives CASSQEALGKGRSEAFF.

The table lists this clonotype with many counts. The CDR3 spells CASSQEVGTEAFF. The CDR3 region has the DNA TGTGCCAGCAGCCAAGAGGTGGGCACTGAAGCTTTCTTT. The chain uses TRBV4-2 and TRBJ1-1; D call uncertain. Between the trimmed V and J ends, which lost 0 bases and 4 bases, there was a span of 6 bases. Germline V gene lookup returns CDR1 LGHNA and CDR2 YNFKEQ. The CDR3 loop spans 13 amino acids.

This clonotype has a count of ten or more. The chain links TRBV2 to TRBJ2-3; possible D gene TRBD2, 5 bases. V lost 3 bases and J lost 1, with 11 bases in between. Germline V gene sequence: CDR1 SNHLY, CDR2 FYNNEI. The CDR3 totals 15 residues. The CDR3 spells CASSERRIGTDTQYF. For the CDR3, the DNA is TGTGCCAGCAGTGAGAGGAGGATTGGCACAGATACGCAGTATTTT.

This clonotype was observed a handful of times. The rearrangement joins TRBV14 to TRBJ2-2; no clear D gene. Trimming took 4 bases from V and 4 from J, leaving 13 bases between them. CDR1 and CDR2 from the germline V gene are SGHDN and FVKESK. CDR3 length: 15 amino acids. CDR3 DNA: TGTGCCAGCAGCCGGACGGCCGGAACCACCGGGGAGCTGTTTTTT. Amino acid sequence: CASSRTAGTTGELFF.

The V call is TRBV20-1, the J call TRBJ2-7; the D gene is possibly TRBD1 (6 bases). The V and J ends lost 6 bases and 3 bases respectively, with 15 bases between them. The CDR3 sequence is 13 residues long. Germline V gives CDR1 DFQATT, CDR2 SNEGSKA (reference sequence). CDR3 DNA: TGCAGTGCCCCAGGGGACCTAGGCTACGAGCAGTACGTC. Protein product: CSAPGDLGYEQYV.

Ten or more counts support this clonotype. CDR3 nucleotides: TGTGCCAGCAGCCACCAGGGGATTGGCACTGAAGCTTTCTTT. This codes for CASSHQGIGTEAFF. The chain couples TRBV3-1 to TRBJ1-1; a possible D gene is TRBD1 (6 bases). Deletions cut 3 bases from V and 4 bases from J, with 12 bases between. Per the germline V gene, CDR1 is LGHDT and CDR2 is YNNKEL (reference sequence). CDR3 length: 14 amino acids. The variable domain in full, completed from reference TRBV3-1 and TRBJ1-1, reads DTAVSQTPKYLVTQMGNDKSIKCEQNLGHDTMYWYKQDSKKFLKIMFSYNNKELIINETVPNRFSPKSPDKAHLNLHINSLELGDSAVYFCASSHQGIGTEAFFGQGTRLTVV.

The gene calls are TRBV20-1 and TRBJ2-7, with D possibly matching TRBD2 (5 bases). The CDR3 is made up of 13 amino acids. The V and J ends lost 4 bases and 2 bases respectively, with 12 bases between them. Germline CDR1 is DFQATT and CDR2 is SNEGSKA (reference sequence). The CDR3 bases are TGCAGTGCTACCCCGGACTCTACCTACGAGCAGTACTTC. Translated: CSATPDSTYEQYF.

This clonotype was counted at least ten times. V and J are TRBV5-1 and TRBJ2-3, with a possible D match to TRBD1 (5 bases). The germline V gene encodes CDR1 SGHRS and CDR2 YFSETQ. Deletions cut 0 bases from V and 3 bases from J, with 14 bases between. This CDR3 is built from 16 residues. CDR3 loop: CASSLGGTFRTDTQYF. In DNA form, the CDR3 reads TGCGCCAGCAGCTTGGGGGGCACGTTTCGTACAGATACGCAGTATTTT.

This clonotype was recorded many times. The chain combines TRBV25-1 with TRBJ2-5, with D perhaps given as TRBD1 or TRBD2 (6 bases each). The V gene's germline CDR1 is MGHDK and CDR2 SYGVNS. The V end was cut by 5 bases, the J end by 9 bases, with 13 bases between. This CDR3 has 12 residues. In DNA, the CDR3 is TGTGCCAGCAGTCCCGGGGGCGGGGCCCAGTACTTC. This encodes CASSPGGGAQYF.

Many counts were recorded for this clonotype. The chain combines TRBV6-5 with TRBJ1-1, with a possible D match to TRBD1 (6 bases). CDR1 is MNHEY and CDR2 is SVGAGI in the germline V gene. V was trimmed by 7 bases and J by 5 bases, leaving 20 bases between them. CDR3 length: 15 amino acids. CDR3 sequence: CASTLVGTGKTEAFF. For the CDR3, the DNA is TGTGCCAGCACTTTGGTGGGAACAGGGAAAACTGAAGCTTTCTTT.

This clonotype occurred many times. This chain links TRBV5-1 with TRBJ2-1; TRBD1 is a possible D gene (5 bases). CDR1 is SGHRS, CDR2 YFSETQ, per germline. V dropped 1 base and J dropped 3 bases, with 8 bases sitting between them. The length of the CDR3 is 14 residues. The CDR3 spells CASSLQGIYNEQFF. As DNA, the CDR3 is TGCGCCAGCAGCTTGCAGGGAATCTACAATGAGCAGTTCTTC.

This clonotype was picked up many times. The V call is TRBV28, the J call TRBJ2-3, with a tentative D call TRBD2 (6 bases). V lost 6 bases and J lost 2, with 21 bases in between. Germline CDR1 and CDR2: MDHEN and SYDVKM. CDR3 length: 17 residues. The CDR3 bases are TGTGCCAGCAGCTCACCAAGAGCGGGTCATTACACAGATACGCAGTATTTT. Its protein product is CASSSPRAGHYTDTQYF.

This clonotype was detected only a few times. V and J are TRBV28 and TRBJ1-2; no clear D gene. Per germline, CDR1 MDHEN and CDR2 SYDVKM. V lost 4 bases, J lost 3 bases, and 21 bases lay in between. The CDR3 contains 17 residues. CDR3 DNA sequence: TGTGCCAGCAGTTGGAGCTTACATACGGACGGACACTATGGCTACACCTTC. This gives the protein CASSWSLHTDGHYGYTF.

This clonotype was seen a handful of times. The rearrangement uses TRBV28 and TRBJ2-2; D gene ambiguous. This CDR3 is 14 amino acids long. With 6 bases removed from V and 3 bases from J, the gap between germline ends came to 11 bases. CDR1 is MDHEN and CDR2 is SYDVKM in the germline V gene. This chain's CDR3 is CASRILRDTGELFF. The CDR3 nucleotides are TGTGCCAGCAGGATACTTAGAGACACCGGGGAGCTGTTTTTT.

V is TRBV6-1 and J is TRBJ2-7; TRBD1 might be the D (6 bases). V lost 1 base and J 0 bases, leaving 10 bases between the germline ends. The germline CDR1 and CDR2 sequences are MNHNS and SASEGT. The length of the CDR3 is 15 residues. The DNA for the CDR3 is TGTGCCAGCAGTGAAGGGATGGGGGCCTCCTACGAGCAGTACTTC. Protein product: CASSEGMGASYEQYF.

This chain connects TRBV28 to TRBJ2-4, with 14 positions matching TRBD2. V lost 6 bases, J lost 5 bases, and 9 bases stayed unmatched. Germline V CDR1 and CDR2: MDHEN, SYDVKM. The CDR3 is 17 residues long. The CDR3 coding sequence is TGTGCCAGCAGGGCGACTAGCGGGAGGGCCCTGGAAAACATTCAGTACTTC. It specifies CASRATSGRALENIQYF.

This clonotype was detected many times. This chain uses TRBV20-1 with TRBJ2-7; 7 bases line up with TRBD2. The germline V gene encodes CDR1 DFQATT and CDR2 SNEGSKA (reference sequence). The CDR3 has 11 amino acids. Unmatched junction bases numbered 2, after V lost 6 bases and J lost 3 bases. CDR3 in DNA: TGCAGTGCCGGGGACTACTACGAGCAGTACGTC. Protein product: CSAGDYYEQYV.

This clonotype was counted between two and nine times. The V gene is TRBV20-1, the J gene TRBJ2-4, with 10 bases identical to TRBD1. After removal of 3 bases from V and 7 bases from J, the junction contained 3 bases not matched to a gene. Looked up from germline, CDR1 is DFQATT and CDR2 is SNEGSKA (reference sequence). The CDR3 runs 13 residues. Here the CDR3 reads CSARAGQGNIQYF. The DNA of the CDR3 is TGCAGTGCTAGGGCGGGACAGGGGAACATTCAGTACTTC.

This clonotype came up a few times. The chain has TRBV11-2 and TRBJ1-3; D is uncertain. The CDR3 sequence is 14 residues long. In germline, CDR1 is SGHAT, CDR2 FQNNGV. Trimming stripped 1 base from V and 0 bases from J, with 4 bases between. For the CDR3, the DNA is TGTGCCAGCAGCTTAGTAAGCTCTGGAAACACCATATATTTT. Residues: CASSLVSSGNTIYF.

The gene calls are TRBV3-1 and TRBJ1-6, with D possibly TRBD1 on 6 matching bases. The germline V gene has CDR1 LGHDT and CDR2 YNNKEL (reference sequence). With 1 base removed from V and 5 bases from J, the gap between germline ends came to 6 bases. The CDR3 length is 14 residues. CDR3 loop: CASSQAGDNSPLHF. CDR3 nucleotides: TGTGCCAGCAGCCAAGCAGGGGATAATTCACCCCTCCACTTT.

This chain connects TRBV20-1 to TRBJ2-1; TRBD2 matches at 10 bases. Germline assignment: CDR1 DFQATT and CDR2 SNEGSKA (reference sequence). V shed 3 bases, J shed 5 bases, and the junction held 4 bases outside the gene matches. This CDR3 spans 14 amino acids. This chain's CDR3 is CSASGLAANNEQFF. The CDR3 nucleotides read TGCAGTGCTAGTGGACTAGCGGCAAACAATGAGCAGTTCTTC.

In this sample, this clonotype turned up a few times. The chain recombines TRBV11-2 with TRBJ2-1; no clear D. This CDR3 contains 16 residues. Germline CDR1 and CDR2: SGHAT and FQNNGV. V was trimmed by 5 bases and J by 3 bases, leaving 17 bases between them. CDR3 nucleotides: TGTGCCAGCAGCCCCTATTCAGGCGGAAACTACAATGAGCAGTTCTTC. It specifies CASSPYSGGNYNEQFF.